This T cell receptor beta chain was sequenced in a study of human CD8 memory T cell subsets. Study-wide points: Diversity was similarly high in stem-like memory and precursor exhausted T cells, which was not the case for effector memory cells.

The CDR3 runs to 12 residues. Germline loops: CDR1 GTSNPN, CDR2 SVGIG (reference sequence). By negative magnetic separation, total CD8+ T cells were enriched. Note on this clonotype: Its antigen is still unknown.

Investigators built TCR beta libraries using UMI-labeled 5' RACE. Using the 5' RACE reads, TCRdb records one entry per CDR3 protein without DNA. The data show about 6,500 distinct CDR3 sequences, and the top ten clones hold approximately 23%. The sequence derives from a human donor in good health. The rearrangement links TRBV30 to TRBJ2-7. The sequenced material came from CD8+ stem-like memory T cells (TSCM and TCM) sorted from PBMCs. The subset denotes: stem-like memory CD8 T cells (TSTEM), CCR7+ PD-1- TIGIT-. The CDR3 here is CAWSGVWGEQYF.